The 6 T cell receptor beta chains presented below share a single source sample, sequenced in a study of cytomegalovirus exposure and HLA in healthy donors. PCR involved 60 Vbeta and 13 Jbeta primers. Libraries were prepared by immunoSEQ multiplex PCR; TCRdb keeps only in-frame clonotypes and omits some of them. The table shows 160,000 or so clones, with 83% occurring only once. Sequenced: PBMCs. All receptors come from a man aged 45 to 65 in good health and CMV-seropositive.

This clone was counted once. The V and J genes are TRBV28 and TRBJ2-7; 13 nucleotides match TRBD2. With 8 bases clipped from V and 2 bases from J, the junction kept 9 bases outside the gene matches. This CDR3 contains 16 residues. The germline V gene has CDR1 MDHEN and CDR2 SYDVKM. CDR3: CASSTSGGASPYEQYF. The DNA of the CDR3 is TGTGCCAGCTCCACTAGCGGGGGGGCCTCCCCCTACGAGCAGTACTTC. The full variable domain, rest sourced from reference TRBV28 and TRBJ2-7, is DVKVTQSSRYLVKRTGEKVFLECVQDMDHENMFWYRQDPGLGLRLIYFSYDVKMKEKGDIPEGYSVSREKKERFSLILESASTNQTSMYLCASSTSGGASPYEQYFGPGTRLTVT.

This clone was counted a single time. The rearrangement joins TRBV6-1 to TRBJ2-5, with TRBD2 matching over 8 bases. The last part of the DNA fits TRBJ2-7 better; the J call may be wrong. CDR1 and CDR2 from the germline V gene are MNHNS and SASEGT. The CDR3 runs to 15 residues. CDR3 in amino acids: CASSELAGSSYEQYF. The CDR3 nucleotides are TGTGCCAGCAGTGAACTAGCGGGCAGCTCCTACGAGCAGTACTTC.

The gene calls are TRBV12-5 and TRBJ2-5; tentative D call: TRBD1 (5 bases). The J call is in doubt because the DNA end fits TRBJ2-7 better. Germline values: CDR1 LGHNT, CDR2 FRNRAP. The CDR3 has 14 residues. The CDR3 coding sequence is TGTGCTAGTGGGTCAGTCCAAGGGGCCTACGAGCAGTACTTC. As protein: CASGSVQGAYEQYF.

The genes are TRBV19 and TRBJ2-3; 10 positions agree with TRBD2. The CDR3 loop spans 18 amino acids. Looked up from germline, CDR1 is LNHDA and CDR2 is SQIVND (reference sequence). After removal of 6 bases from V and 1 base from J, the junction contained 13 bases not matched to a gene. The CDR3 protein is CASRPRKREGLRTDTQYF. In DNA form, the CDR3 reads TGTGCCAGTAGACCTCGTAAGCGGGAGGGATTACGCACAGATACGCAGTATTTT.

The rearrangement joins TRBV19 to TRBJ1-3; D is unresolved. Germline CDR1 and CDR2: LNHDA and SQIVND (reference sequence). CDR3 length: 15 amino acids. V was shortened by 7 bases and J by 0 bases, with 13 bases between the two germline ends. DNA for the CDR3: TGTGCCAGTACCCCGGCGGCAAGCTCTGGAAACACCATATATTTT. Its translation: CASTPAASSGNTIYF.

The chain has TRBV2 and TRBJ2-4, with 11 bases fitting TRBD2. V was clipped by 5 bases and J by 7 bases; unmatched bases: 10. Per germline, CDR1 SNHLY and CDR2 FYNNEI. This CDR3 region has 16 residues. CDR3 DNA sequence: TGTGCCAGCAGTATAGTTAGCGGGAGGGCATTGAACATTCAGTACTTC. Amino acid sequence: CASSIVSGRALNIQYF.